The present entry profiles one T cell receptor beta chain with its context. The data derive from a study of blood T cell repertoires in COVID-19. TCRdb's copy holds only in-frame clones and misses some; the assay was immunoSEQ multiplex PCR. There are 300,000 to 350,000 clones in the sample; around nine tenths occur only once, and nearly 7% lies in the top ten. Per germline, CDR1 KGHDR and CDR2 SFDVKD. V shed 3 bases and J shed 0 bases, with 10 bases lying between them. This CDR3 is built from 15 residues. The chain links TRBV24-1 to TRBJ1-1; D gene uncertain. The clonotype originates from a woman in her twenties or thirties with COVID-19, enrolled during active disease. The sequencing sample was made of peripheral blood. The CDR3 loop is CATSDNRGMNTEAFF. As DNA, the CDR3 is TGTGCCACCAGTGATAATCGAGGAATGAACACTGAAGCTTTCTTT.